Shown below are 21 T cell receptor beta chains from a single sample sequenced in a study of PD-1 blockade in classical Hodgkin lymphoma. The method was immunoSEQ multiplex PCR; TCRdb's version includes in-frame clones alone and lacks a portion of them. The sample yields roughly 40,000 clones, about nine tenths seen once. No patient escaped relapse after autologous stem cell transplantation, and brentuximab vedotin exposure varied. The specimen comprised peripheral blood mononuclear cells (PBMCs), sampled at baseline. The receptors originated from a human donor with classical Hodgkin lymphoma.

This chain joins TRBV4-3 and TRBJ1-5, with D perhaps matching TRBD1 (6 bases). This CDR3 spans 14 amino acids. Trimming stripped 3 bases from V and 6 bases from J, with 12 bases between. Germline V gives CDR1 LGHNA, CDR2 YSLEER. CDR3 region: CASSQGGGVQPQHF. The CDR3 DNA reads as TGCGCCAGCAGCCAGGGAGGGGGTGTTCAGCCCCAGCATTTT.

This chain links TRBV6-1 with TRBJ2-7; TRBD1 agrees at 7 bases. V lost 3 bases, J lost 6 bases, and 8 bases stayed unmatched. Per the germline V gene, CDR1 is MNHNS and CDR2 is SASEGT. This CDR3 has 14 residues. CDR3 sequence: CASSDRQDRFEQYF. The CDR3 coding sequence is TGTGCCAGCAGTGACCGACAGGACAGGTTCGAGCAGTACTTC.

This chain uses TRBV2 with TRBJ1-1; D is possibly TRBD1 (6 bases). Trimming removed 6 bases at V and 2 bases at J, with 10 bases between. Per germline, CDR1 SNHLY and CDR2 FYNNEI. This CDR3 contains 13 residues. CDR3 residues: CASSGQINTEAFF. In nucleotides, the CDR3 is TGTGCCAGCAGCGGACAGATTAACACTGAAGCTTTCTTT.

J is TRBJ2-3 and V is TRBV6-6; D gene unclear. The germline V and J ends were trimmed by 4 bases and 5 bases, with 1 base remaining between them. This CDR3 has 10 residues. Germline values: CDR1 MNHNY, CDR2 SVGAGI (reference sequence). The CDR3 nucleotides are TGTGCCAGCAGTTTAGATACGCAGTATTTT. It codes for CASSLDTQYF.

This sequence joins TRBV6-5 and TRBJ2-5; maybe TRBD2 (6 bases). Trimming pared 3 bases from V and 2 bases from J, leaving 10 bases between. The CDR3 is 14 amino acids. CDR1 is MNHEY and CDR2 is SVGAGI in the germline V gene. CDR3 DNA sequence: TGTGCCAGCAGTTATACCGGGGGACAAGAGACCCAGTACTTC. This translates into CASSYTGGQETQYF.

V is TRBV7-2 and J is TRBJ1-1, with TRBD1 identical over 9 bases. This CDR3 region has 13 residues. Germline V gene lookup returns CDR1 SGHTA and CDR2 FQGNSA. With V trimmed by 5 bases and J by 5 bases, 3 bases remained unmatched. CDR3: CASSTGGSTEAFF. The CDR3 coding sequence is TGTGCCAGCAGCACAGGGGGCTCGACTGAAGCTTTCTTT. Combining the CDR3 with reference TRBV7-2 and TRBJ1-1 gives the whole variable domain GAGVSQSPSNKVTEKGKDVELRCDPISGHTALYWYRQSLGQGLEFLIYFQGNSAPDKSGLPSDRFSAERTGGSVSTLTIQRTQQEDSAVYLCASSTGGSTEAFFGQGTRLTVV.

This chain uses TRBV2 with TRBJ1-5, with D hard to call. The V end lost 1 base, the J end lost 5 bases, and 6 bases lay between the germline ends. The CDR3 is 13 residues long. Germline V lookup: CDR1 SNHLY, CDR2 FYNNEI. The CDR3 reads CASSEEVDQPQHF. In nucleotides, the CDR3 is TGTGCCAGCAGTGAAGAAGTTGATCAGCCCCAGCATTTT.

The CDR3, as DNA: TGTGCCAGCAGGGAAGGGGGGGTTTGGGTTTCCTACGAGCAGTACTTC. Its protein product is CASREGGVWVSYEQYF. The V gene is TRBV11-3, the J gene TRBJ2-7, with D possibly being TRBD2 (7 bases). Germline-derived CDR1 and CDR2 are SGHNT and YENEEA. There are 16 residues in the CDR3. Between the trimmed V and J ends, which lost 6 bases and 1 base, there was a span of 19 bases.

V gene TRBV19 combines with J gene TRBJ2-3; 10 nucleotides align to TRBD2. The germline V gene has CDR1 LNHDA and CDR2 SQIVND (reference sequence). The length of the CDR3 is 18 residues. J lost 1 base, V lost 1 base, and 8 bases had no gene match. CDR3: CASSIVPLAGAGTDTQYF. DNA of the CDR3: TGTGCCAGTAGTATAGTTCCCCTAGCGGGGGCCGGCACAGATACGCAGTATTTT.

This clone is categorized as medium-sized. The chain employs TRBV30 and TRBJ1-2, with D unresolved. The V gene's germline CDR1 is GTSNPN and CDR2 SVGIG (reference sequence). The ends were cut back, 1 base at V and 1 base at J, with 4 bases in the middle. The CDR3 covers 12 residues. This CDR3 is CAWSEDNYGYTF. In DNA form, the CDR3 reads TGTGCCTGGAGTGAAGATAACTATGGCTACACCTTC.

V and J are TRBV2 and TRBJ2-5; D is possibly TRBD2 (5 bases). V lost 4 bases and J 2 bases, leaving 11 bases between the germline ends. Germline V gives CDR1 SNHLY, CDR2 FYNNEI. The CDR3 consists of 14 residues. Here the CDR3 DNA reads TGTGCCAGCAGTGTTTTGCGGGCTCAAGAGACCCAGTACTTC. Its translation: CASSVLRAQETQYF.

V is TRBV6-6 and J is TRBJ1-2; no reliable D call. Germline CDR1 is MNHNY and CDR2 is SVGAGI (reference sequence). Trimming stripped 2 bases from V and 7 bases from J, with 8 bases between. This CDR3 contains 12 residues. The CDR3 DNA is TGTGCCAGCAGTTACGGAGCTCGTGGCTACACCTTC. It is translated as CASSYGARGYTF.

Comment on this clone: It is likely a read error, because the conserved phenylalanine at the end of the CDR3 is missing. This chain links TRBV18 with TRBJ1-2; unclear D gene. The CDR3 totals 15 residues. Trimming removed 1 base from V and 2 bases from J, with 11 bases in between. The germline gives CDR1 KGHSH, CDR2 LQKENI. CDR3 nucleotides: TGTGCCAGCTCACCACGGGAAGGCCAGAACTATGGCTACACCTCC. It translates to CASSPREGQNYGYTS.

The chain joins TRBV5-6 to TRBJ1-1; no clear D. Looked up from germline, CDR1 is SGHDT and CDR2 is YYEEEE. CDR3 length: 15 amino acids. Trimming left V 2 bases short and J 3 bases short, with 14 bases between. CDR3: CASSFRHPSYTEAFF. The CDR3 region has the DNA TGTGCCAGCAGCTTCCGGCACCCCTCGTACACTGAAGCTTTCTTT.

This chain links TRBV5-6 with TRBJ2-2; 7 bases line up with TRBD1. Germline V CDR1 and CDR2: SGHDT, YYEEEE. The CDR3 runs to 12 residues. V gave up 6 bases and J gave up 6 bases; unmatched junction bases: 2. The CDR3 DNA reads as TGTGCCAGCAACAGGGGCCCCGGGGAGCTGTTTTTT. As protein: CASNRGPGELFF.

The chain is built from TRBV7-2 and TRBJ1-2; 7 nucleotides align to TRBD1. Germline V CDR1 and CDR2: SGHTA, FQGNSA. V dropped 3 bases and J dropped 9; count of bases not matched to a gene: 10. The CDR3 loop spans 14 amino acids. The CDR3 region has the DNA TGTGCCAGCAGCTTTTCCGGGACAGCTCTTAGCTACACCTTC. This codes for CASSFSGTALSYTF.

The rearrangement links TRBV13 to TRBJ2-3; 8 bases fit TRBD2. Germline CDR1 and CDR2: PRHDT and FYEKMQ (reference sequence). V shed 2 bases and J 6 bases; nucleotides not matched to a gene: 4. The CDR3 has 14 residues. This CDR3 reads CASSLMRGRDTQYF. CDR3 sequence (DNA): TGTGCCAGCAGCTTAATGCGCGGGAGGGATACGCAGTATTTT.

V usage is TRBV11-1 and J usage is TRBJ1-4; maybe TRBD1 (5 bases). The germline V gene encodes CDR1 SGHAT and CDR2 FQDESV (reference sequence). The V end was cut by 4 bases, the J end by 4 bases, with 13 bases between. The CDR3 runs to 15 residues. In DNA, the CDR3 is TGTGCCAGCAGCTACGGTGGGGCGAGTAATGAAAAACTGTTTTTT. Translated: CASSYGGASNEKLFF.

V gene TRBV7-9 combines with J gene TRBJ1-3; 7 bases map to TRBD1. This CDR3 contains 13 residues. The J segment lost 8 bases and the V segment lost 5 bases, leaving 6 bases of the junction unmatched. Germline values: CDR1 SEHNR, CDR2 FQNEAQ (reference sequence). CDR3 nucleotide sequence: TGTGCCAGCAGCCAACTCACAGGGGACACCATATATTTT. Amino acids: CASSQLTGDTIYF.

This chain joins TRBV5-1 and TRBJ2-7; no reliable D call. CDR3 length equals 14 residues. Trimming stripped 0 bases from V and 4 bases from J, with 11 bases between. Germline values: CDR1 SGHRS, CDR2 YFSETQ. The CDR3 DNA sequence: TGCGCCAGCAGCTTGGATCTCCTCGCGTACGAGCAGTACTTC. Its translation: CASSLDLLAYEQYF.

The rearrangement links TRBV29-1 to TRBJ2-3; D uncertain. CDR1 SQVTM and CDR2 ANQGSEA come from the germline V gene. CDR3 length: 15 amino acids. The V end was cut by 2 bases, the J end by 6 bases, with 18 bases between. The CDR3 DNA reads as TGCAGCGTTGAATCGCTGGGCTACAGAGGCGATACGCAGTATTTT. Its translation: CSVESLGYRGDTQYF.